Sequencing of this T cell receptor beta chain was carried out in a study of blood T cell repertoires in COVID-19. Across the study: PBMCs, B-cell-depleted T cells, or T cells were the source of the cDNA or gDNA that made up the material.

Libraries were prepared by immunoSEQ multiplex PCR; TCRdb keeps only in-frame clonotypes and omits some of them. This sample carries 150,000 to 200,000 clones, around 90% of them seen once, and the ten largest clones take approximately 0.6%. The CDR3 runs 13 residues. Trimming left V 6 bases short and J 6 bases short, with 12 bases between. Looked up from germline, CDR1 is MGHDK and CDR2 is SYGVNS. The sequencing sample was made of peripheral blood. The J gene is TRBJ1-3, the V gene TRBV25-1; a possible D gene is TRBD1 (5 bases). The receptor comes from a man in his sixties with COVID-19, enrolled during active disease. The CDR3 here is CASRPPGENTIYF. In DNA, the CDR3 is TGTGCCAGCAGACCTCCGGGGGAAAACACCATATATTTT.